This T cell receptor beta chain was sequenced in a study of blood T cell repertoires in COVID-19. Whole-study context: COVID-19 samples from acute and convalescent phases originated in the United States, Italy and Spain. Sample material is recorded as cDNA or gDNA derived from T cells, B-cell-depleted T cells, or PBMCs.

The germline V and J ends were trimmed by 4 bases and 2 bases, with 15 bases remaining between them. CDR1 and CDR2 from the germline V gene are MNHNS and SASEGT. This CDR3 has 16 residues. Authors' methods: The assay estimated nucleated cells by amplifying reference gene primers. TCRdb's table, derived via immunoSEQ multiplex PCR, lists solely in-frame clones and lacks some. V and J calls and clone size are copied from that table; D and trimming were computed from the DNA. The top ten hold about 10% of the sample, which has roughly 140,000 clones, 85% to 90% seen once. The chain uses TRBV6-1 and TRBJ1-5; no clear D gene. The sample was peripheral blood. The clonotype comes from a man aged 50-59 years with active or convalescent COVID-19. For the CDR3, the DNA is TGTGCCAGCAGTGCCCGGAGGGTAAATGGCAATCAGCCCCAGCATTTT. Residues: CASSARRVNGNQPQHF.